The rows below give T cell receptor beta chains drawn from one sample of a study of T-cell memory formation after mild COVID-19. A single record per CDR3 protein comes from TCRdb applying MiXCR to the 5' RACE reads. The table records 560,000 or so distinct CDR3 sequences, 17% of them present only once. Specimen: PBMCs or a T cell subset sorted from them (not recorded which). These receptors all stem from an adult woman who had mild COVID-19 (a few samples of this study predate the infection). Cell type and time point are not known. Each CDR3 is given with its conserved first and last residue. A D gene is named only where the DNA matches it firmly. Not every row has a clone size; where given, it reads once, few, many or a size class.

>TRBJ1-1|TRBV6-5|-|14|-
CASSRTGRITEAFF
TGTGCCAGCAGCCGAACAGGGCGGATCACTGAAGCTTTCTTT
>TRBJ1-1|TRBV12-3/TRBV12-4|-|16|TRBD1
CASSPVTGGDFTEAFF
TGTGCCAGCAGTCCTGTGACAGGGGGCGACTTTACTGAAGCTTTCTTT
>TRBJ1-1|TRBV10-2|-|14|-
CASSEPQYQGEAFF
TGCGCCAGCAGTGAGCCTCAATATCAAGGGGAAGCTTTCTTT
>TRBJ2-7|TRBV2|-|11|-
CASSNRHEQYF
TGTGCCAGCAGTAATCGCCACGAGCAGTACTTC
>TRBJ2-7|TRBV28|few|15|TRBD1
CASSFVPGGSYEQYF
TGTGCCAGCAGTTTTGTCCCAGGGGGCAGTTACGAGCAGTACTTC
>TRBJ2-7|TRBV7-9|-|15|TRBD2
CASSSSSGGPVRQYF
TGTGCCAGCAGCTCATCTAGCGGGGGGCCTGTTCGGCAGTACTTC
>TRBJ2-3|TRBV5-1|few|16|-
CASSLARGPSTDTQYF
TGCGCCAGCAGCTTGGCCAGAGGTCCCAGCACAGATACGCAGTATTTT
>TRBJ2-7|TRBV6-2/TRBV6-3|-|15|-
CASTLQRDSVYEQYF
TGTGCCAGCACCCTACAGCGGGACAGCGTCTACGAGCAGTACTTC
>TRBJ2-5|TRBV29-1|many|13|-
CSELEGTQETQYF
TGCAGCGAACTCGAGGGGACACAAGAGACCCAGTACTTC
>TRBJ1-5|TRBV12-3/TRBV12-4|-|15|-
CASSLTAGSNQPQHF
TGTGCCAGCAGTTTAACGGCAGGGAGCAATCAGCCCCAGCATTTT
>TRBJ2-7|TRBV7-2|-|14|TRBD2
CASSSSGSLYEQYF
TGTGCCAGCAGTTCTAGCGGGAGTCTCTACGAGCAGTACTTC
>TRBJ1-2|TRBV12-3/TRBV12-4|-|15|-
CASSSYRRGNYGYTF
TGTGCCAGCAGCTCCTATCGTAGGGGTAACTATGGCTACACCTTC
>TRBJ1-1|TRBV12-3/TRBV12-4|few|15|-
CASSLPRSGFAEAFF
TGTGCCAGCAGTTTACCCCGGTCGGGGTTCGCTGAAGCTTTCTTT
>TRBJ2-1|TRBV7-2|-|19|TRBD2
CASSSPSGRAEFSYNEQFF
TGTGCCAGCAGCTCGCCTAGCGGGAGGGCCGAGTTCTCCTACAATGAGCAGTTCTTC
>TRBJ1-2|TRBV3-1|-|11|-
CASSLGGQGTF
TGTGCCAGCAGCCTAGGGGGACAAGGCACCTTC
>TRBJ2-2|TRBV20-1|many|14|TRBD2
CSAALAGGVGELFF
TGCAGTGCTGCACTAGCGGGAGGGGTCGGGGAGCTGTTTTTT
>TRBJ2-3|TRBV4-3|-|15|TRBD2
CASSPRGVVGDTQYF
TGCGCCAGCAGCCCCCGGGGGGTAGTTGGAGATACGCAGTATTTT
>TRBJ1-4|TRBV20-1|few|13|TRBD1
CSAPDRGQEKLFF
TGCAGTGCCCCAGACAGGGGGCAAGAAAAACTGTTTTTT
>TRBJ2-7|TRBV27|-|17|TRBD1
CASSLLLGDRVIYEQYF
TGTGCCAGCAGTTTGCTTCTTGGGGACAGAGTTATCTACGAGCAGTACTTC
>TRBJ1-5|TRBV4-2|-|17|-
CASSQESGTTPNQPQHF
TGTGCCAGCAGCCAAGAGTCAGGCACTACACCCAATCAGCCCCAGCATTTT
>TRBJ1-5|TRBV7-9|many|13|-
CASTQVGDQPQHF
TGTGCCAGCACCCAGGTAGGGGATCAGCCCCAGCATTTT
>TRBJ2-4|TRBV20-1|-|15|-
CSASSPGLLKNIQYF
TGCAGTGCTAGTTCCCCGGGTCTTCTCAAAAACATTCAGTACTTC
>TRBJ2-3|TRBV7-9|-|17|-
CASSLGTTPYRTDTQYF
TGTGCCAGCAGCTTAGGGACTACCCCCTATAGGACAGATACGCAGTATTTT
>TRBJ1-6|TRBV20-1|few|15|-
CSASQESSYNSPLHF
TGCAGTGCTAGCCAGGAGAGCTCCTATAATTCACCCCTCCACTTT
>TRBJ2-4|TRBV5-1|-|17|TRBD2
CASSRSGLAGEKNIQYF
TGCGCCAGCAGCCGGTCGGGACTAGCGGGAGAGAAAAACATTCAGTACTTC
>TRBJ1-5|TRBV27|-|16|TRBD1
CASSSGQGTFNQPQHF
TGTGCCAGCAGTTCGGGACAGGGGACCTTCAATCAGCCCCAGCATTTT
>TRBJ2-1|TRBV9|-|17|TRBD2
CASSPGVAGSSYNEQFF
TGTGCCAGCAGCCCTGGGGTAGCGGGGAGCTCCTACAATGAGCAGTTCTTC
>TRBJ2-1|TRBV5-1|-|16|TRBD2
CASSLAIAGGPDEQFF
TGCGCCAGCAGCTTGGCGATAGCGGGGGGGCCCGATGAGCAGTTCTTC
>TRBJ1-1|TRBV7-9|-|13|-
CASSLPANTEAFF
TGTGCCAGCAGCTTACCAGCCAACACTGAAGCTTTCTTT
>TRBJ1-2|TRBV7-9|medium-sized|13|-
CASSDRTVWGYTF
TGTGCCAGCAGCGACCGGACAGTGTGGGGCTACACCTTC
>TRBJ2-5|TRBV27|few|13|-
CASRQTGLETQYF
TGTGCCAGCAGACAGACAGGTCTAGAGACCCAGTACTTC
>TRBJ1-2|TRBV11-2|-|13|-
CASSLDPTYGYTF
TGTGCCAGCAGCTTAGATCCTACCTATGGCTACACCTTC
>TRBJ2-1|TRBV10-3|few|14|-
CAIMSVNSYNEQFF
TGTGCCATCATGTCTGTCAACTCCTACAATGAGCAGTTCTTC
>TRBJ2-1|TRBV15|few|14|TRBD2
CATAGGPGYNEQFF
TGTGCCACCGCGGGGGGGCCCGGATACAATGAGCAGTTCTTC
>TRBJ1-6|TRBV11-2|many|15|TRBD1
CASSLGTGGNSPLHF
TGCGCCAGCAGCTTGGGGACAGGGGGAAATTCACCCCTCCACTTT
>TRBJ2-3|TRBV25-1|many|14|TRBD2
CASSAGTSGDTQYF
TGTGCCAGCAGTGCCGGGACTAGCGGGGATACGCAGTATTTT
>TRBJ2-3|TRBV25-1|-|14|TRBD1
CASRTGQGVDTQYF
TGTGCCAGCAGAACGGGACAGGGAGTAGATACGCAGTATTTT